This TCR beta chain was identified during a study of blood T cell repertoires in COVID-19. For the study at large: The analysed material was cDNA or gDNA that came from T cells, B-cell-depleted T cells, or PBMCs.

Sequencing used immunoSEQ multiplex PCR; TCRdb keeps in-frame clones, though not all of them. The table has 55,000 to 60,000 clones, more than 70% seen once. The clonotype originates from a man in his forties with active COVID-19. Material: peripheral blood.

The CDR3 region has the DNA TGTGCCAGCACCCTTGGACTAGACCCAGATACGCAGTATTTT. Amino acids: CASTLGLDPDTQYF. The chain is built from TRBV7-2 and TRBJ2-3; 7 nucleotides align to TRBD2. The CDR3 length is 14 residues. Trimming removed 7 bases from V and 4 bases from J; junction bases left unmatched: 8. Germline V gene sequence: CDR1 SGHTA, CDR2 FQGNSA.